Included here is one TCR beta chain sequence, with context. The V segment lost 4 bases and the J segment 4 bases; nucleotides outside the gene matches: 2. Germline lookup yields CDR1 KGHSH and CDR2 LQKENI. CDR3 length equals 15 residues. The data were taken from a study of blood T cell repertoires in COVID-19. Study details: The United States, Italy and Spain supplied acute and convalescent COVID-19 samples. T cells, B-cell-depleted T cells, or PBMCs provided the cDNA or gDNA that served as material.

Study processing details: For nucleated cells, counts were estimated from reference gene primer amplification. Method: immunoSEQ multiplex PCR; TCRdb's copy keeps in-frame clones and lacks some. V and J calls and clone size are as listed in that table; D and trimming were resolved from the DNA. The profile shows about 160,000 clones, 75% to 90% of them singletons. This receptor was taken from a man in his 70s with acute or convalescent COVID-19. Input material: peripheral blood. The V gene is TRBV18, the J gene TRBJ2-2, with 11 bases that match TRBD2. CDR3 nucleotides: TGTGCCAGCTCACGGCTAGCGGGAGGCACCGGGGAGCTGTTTTTT. Translated: CASSRLAGGTGELFF.